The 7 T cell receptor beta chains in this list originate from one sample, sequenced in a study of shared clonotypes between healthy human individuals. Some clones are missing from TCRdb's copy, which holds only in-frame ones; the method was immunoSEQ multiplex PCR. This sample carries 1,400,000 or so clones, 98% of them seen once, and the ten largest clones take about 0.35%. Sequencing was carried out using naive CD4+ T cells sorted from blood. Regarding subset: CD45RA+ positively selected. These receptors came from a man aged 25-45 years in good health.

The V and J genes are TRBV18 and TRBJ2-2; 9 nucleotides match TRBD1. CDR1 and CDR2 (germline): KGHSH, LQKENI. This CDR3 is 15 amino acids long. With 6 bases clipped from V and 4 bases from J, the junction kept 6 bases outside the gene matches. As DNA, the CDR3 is TGTGCCAGCTCCGGAAAGGGACAGGGCACCGGGGAGCTGTTTTTT. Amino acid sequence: CASSGKGQGTGELFF.

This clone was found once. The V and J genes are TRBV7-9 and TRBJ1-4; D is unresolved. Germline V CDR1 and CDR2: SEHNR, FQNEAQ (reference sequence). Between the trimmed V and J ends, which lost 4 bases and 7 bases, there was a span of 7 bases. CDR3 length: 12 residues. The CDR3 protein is CASSSRGEKLFF. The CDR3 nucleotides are TGTGCCAGCAGCTCCCGGGGTGAAAAACTGTTTTTT.

CDR3 loop: CASSAGRLQLEPQYF. In DNA, the CDR3 is TGTGCCAGCAGCGCCGGACGACTACAGCTCGAACCCCAGTACTTC. This chain uses TRBV7-9 with TRBJ2-7; D possibly corresponds to TRBD2 (5 bases). The CDR3 totals 15 residues. The germline V gene has CDR1 SEHNR and CDR2 FQNEAQ (reference sequence). Trimming cost V 5 bases and J 10 bases, with 24 bases left between them.

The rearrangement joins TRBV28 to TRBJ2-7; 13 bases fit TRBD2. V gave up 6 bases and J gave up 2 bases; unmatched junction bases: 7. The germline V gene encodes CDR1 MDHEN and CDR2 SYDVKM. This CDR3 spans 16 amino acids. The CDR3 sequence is CASRGTGTSGTYEQYF. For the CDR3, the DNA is TGTGCCAGCAGGGGAACCGGGACTAGCGGGACCTACGAGCAGTACTTC.

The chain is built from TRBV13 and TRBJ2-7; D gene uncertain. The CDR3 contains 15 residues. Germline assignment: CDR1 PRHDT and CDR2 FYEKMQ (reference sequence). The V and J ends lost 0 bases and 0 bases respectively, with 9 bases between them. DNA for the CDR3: TGTGCCAGCAGCTTAGGGCAGGACGGCTCCTACGAGCAGTACTTC. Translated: CASSLGQDGSYEQYF.

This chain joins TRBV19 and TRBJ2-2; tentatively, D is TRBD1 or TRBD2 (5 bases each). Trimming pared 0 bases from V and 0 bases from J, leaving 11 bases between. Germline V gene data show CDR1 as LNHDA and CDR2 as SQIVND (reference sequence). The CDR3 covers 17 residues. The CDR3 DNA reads TGTGCCAGTAGTATAGATCACCCGGGGCCGAACACCGGGGAGCTGTTTTTT. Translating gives CASSIDHPGPNTGELFF.

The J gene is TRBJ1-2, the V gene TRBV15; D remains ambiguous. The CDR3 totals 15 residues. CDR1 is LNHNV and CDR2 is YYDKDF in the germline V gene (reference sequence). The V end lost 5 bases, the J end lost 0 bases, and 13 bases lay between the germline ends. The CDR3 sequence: CATSLRPVANYGYTF. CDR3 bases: TGTGCCACCAGCCTCAGACCGGTAGCTAACTATGGCTACACCTTC.